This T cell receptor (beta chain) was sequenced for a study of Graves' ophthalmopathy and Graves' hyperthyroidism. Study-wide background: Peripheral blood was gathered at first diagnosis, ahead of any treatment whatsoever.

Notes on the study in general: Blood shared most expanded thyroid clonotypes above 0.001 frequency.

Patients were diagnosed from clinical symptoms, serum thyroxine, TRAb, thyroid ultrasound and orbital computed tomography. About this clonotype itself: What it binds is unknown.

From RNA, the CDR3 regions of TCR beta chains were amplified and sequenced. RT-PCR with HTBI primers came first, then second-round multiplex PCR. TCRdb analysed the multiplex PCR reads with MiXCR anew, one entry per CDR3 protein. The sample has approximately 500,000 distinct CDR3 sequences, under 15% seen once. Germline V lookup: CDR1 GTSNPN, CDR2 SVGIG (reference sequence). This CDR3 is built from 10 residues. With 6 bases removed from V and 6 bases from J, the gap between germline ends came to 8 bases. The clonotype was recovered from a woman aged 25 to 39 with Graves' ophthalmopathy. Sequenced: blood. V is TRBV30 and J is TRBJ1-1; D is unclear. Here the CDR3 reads CACDRAEAFF. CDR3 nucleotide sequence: TGTGCCTGCGATCGCGCTGAAGCTTTCTTT.